The entry below gives a single TCR beta chain sequence along with its context. Trimming at V came to 4 bases and at J to 6 bases, leaving 7 bases not matched to a gene. There are 15 residues in the CDR3. Germline-derived CDR1 and CDR2 are ENHRY and SYGVKD. The data were taken from a study of blood T cell repertoires in COVID-19. Study overall: Collection of acute and convalescent COVID-19 samples took place in the United States, Italy and Spain. The analysed material was cDNA or gDNA that came from T cells, B-cell-depleted T cells, or PBMCs.

Generated by immunoSEQ multiplex PCR, the TCRdb table keeps only in-frame clones and is missing some. The data show under 150,000 clones, with approximately 85% seen just once and approximately 5% held by the top ten. Material: peripheral blood. The chain uses TRBV10-3 and TRBJ2-2, with 8 bases matching TRBD2. The sequence came from a woman aged 55-70 years with COVID-19, enrolled during active disease. DNA for the CDR3: TGTGCCATCAGTGGATTTAGCGGGGTCCCCGGGGAGCTGTTTTTT. It specifies CAISGFSGVPGELFF.